The source of this T cell receptor (beta chain) is a study of T cell responses to AZD1222 COVID-19 vaccine. Trimming pared 1 base from V and 3 bases from J, leaving 9 bases between. This CDR3 region has 14 residues. Looked up from germline, CDR1 is LGHDT and CDR2 is YNNKEL (reference sequence). The table came from immunoSEQ multiplex PCR; TCRdb's copy has only in-frame clones and leaves some out. The sample has roughly 34,000 clones, less than 90% seen once. The sequences come from peripheral blood, collected on day 0 of AZD1222 vaccination. This TCR derives from an adult in good health. V is TRBV3-1 (or the pseudogene TRBV3-2) and J is TRBJ1-1; tentatively, D is TRBD1 (5 bases). The CDR3 here is CASSQVIRDTEAFF. CDR3 sequence (DNA): TGTGCCAGCAGCCAAGTAATCAGGGACACTGAAGCTTTCTTT.